The text below deals with one T cell receptor beta chain. The antigen is unknown. The source of the sample is a study of CD8+ T cells in alopecia areata. Points from the study as a whole: Administration of tofacitinib significantly diminished scalp clonality and expanded CD8+ clones within the top 100.

Losses at the gene ends were 6 bases for V and 7 bases for J; bases not matched to a gene: 5. Germline lookup yields CDR1 DFQATT and CDR2 SNEGSKA (reference sequence). The CDR3 is 11 amino acids. The treatment is: oral pan-JAK inhibitor, 5-10 mg twice daily. cDNA reverse transcribed from extracted RNA served as the sequencing template. Using immunoSEQ multiplex PCR, the repertoire was profiled, and TCRdb retains in-frame clones only, with some absent. The sample lists about 200,000 clones, approximately 67% occurring once. The clonotype comes from a human donor with alopecia areata. The source was CD4+ T cells sorted from blood, collected between weeks 47 and 50, from a patient treated with tofacitinib. The V and J genes are TRBV20-1 and TRBJ1-1; 7 bases agree with TRBD1. The CDR3: CSATGLHEAFF. The CDR3, as DNA: TGCAGTGCGACAGGGTTACATGAAGCTTTCTTT.